This T cell receptor (beta chain) was recorded in a study of PD-L1 blockade in urothelial cancer. V lost 4 bases, J lost 5 bases, and 6 bases lay in between. The germline gives CDR1 KGHSH, CDR2 LQKENI. CDR3 length: 12 amino acids. Some clones are missing from TCRdb's copy, which holds only in-frame ones; the method was immunoSEQ multiplex PCR. The data contain roughly 55,000 clones, around 84% of them singletons. Sample time point: pretreatment peripheral blood. The receptor's source is a man aged 55 to 70 with urothelial cancer. The V gene is TRBV18, the J gene TRBJ1-5; D is ambiguous. Sequenced material: PBMCs, taken around atezolizumab (anti-PD-L1) treatment. CDR3 sequence reads: CASSRGDQPQHF. CDR3 sequence (DNA): TGTGCCAGCTCACGGGGAGATCAGCCCCAGCATTTT.